What follows are 14 T cell receptor beta chains derived from one specimen sequenced in a study of CD8 T cells in ankylosing spondylitis. TCRdb processed the 5' RACE reads anew with MiXCR; each CDR3 protein has one entry. The sample holds a few hundred thousand distinct CDR3 sequences, around 19% seen once. Specimen: blood, either unsorted or a sorted T cell fraction (not recorded which). The receptors were gathered from a male donor with ankylosing spondylitis or in good health (not recorded which).

The chain links TRBV10-3 to TRBJ2-2; D unclear. The germline CDR1 and CDR2 sequences are ENHRY and SYGVKD. With 3 bases removed from V and 6 bases from J, the gap between germline ends came to 11 bases. This CDR3 has 14 residues. The DNA of the CDR3 is TGTGCCATCAGTGAAGCCGGTGCCTCCGGGGAGCTGTTTTTT. It specifies CAISEAGASGELFF.

This rearrangement joins TRBV12-3 or TRBV12-4 to TRBJ2-3; D is uncertain. The CDR3 extends over 14 amino acids. Trimming took 1 base from V and 0 from J, leaving 5 bases between them. The CDR3 DNA is TGTGCCAGCAGTTTAGTAGTAAGCACAGATACGCAGTATTTT. It is translated as CASSLVVSTDTQYF.

This clonotype was observed many times. The V call is TRBV5-1, the J call TRBJ1-5; no definite D call. V was pared by 0 bases and J by 0 bases, with 7 bases between. The germline CDR1 and CDR2 sequences are SGHRS and YFSETQ. The CDR3 contains 15 residues. This CDR3 reads CASSLGQSSNQPQHF. The DNA for the CDR3 is TGCGCCAGCAGCTTGGGCCAGAGTAGCAATCAGCCCCAGCATTTT.

This clonotype was counted only a few times. The rearrangement uses TRBV20-1 and TRBJ2-2; TRBD1 aligns across 9 bases. Trimming at V came to 1 base and at J to 4 bases, leaving 4 bases not matched to a gene. The CDR3 extends over 15 amino acids. The germline gives CDR1 DFQATT, CDR2 SNEGSKA (reference sequence). CDR3 loop: CSARVGTGPTGELFF. For the CDR3, the DNA is TGCAGTGCTAGAGTGGGGACAGGGCCCACCGGGGAGCTGTTTTTT.

The chain joins TRBV4-1 to TRBJ1-1; D might be TRBD1 (5 bases). The CDR3 loop spans 13 amino acids. Trimming removed 6 bases from V and 0 bases from J, with 8 bases in between. Germline values: CDR1 MGHRA, CDR2 YSYEKL. The CDR3 spells CASRTVMNTEAFF. In nucleotides, the CDR3 is TGCGCCAGCAGGACAGTAATGAACACTGAAGCTTTCTTT.

This clonotype came up a few times. The chain employs TRBV5-5 and TRBJ2-3; D gene uncertain. Germline V lookup: CDR1 SGHKS, CDR2 YYEKEE (reference sequence). The CDR3 is 18 residues long. V lost 1 base, J lost 3 bases, and 21 bases lay in between. CDR3 DNA sequence: TGTGCCAGCAGCTTGAATTCGGTTCGGATCGTTGAGACAGATACGCAGTATTTT. Protein: CASSLNSVRIVETDTQYF.

The CDR3 loop reads CSAITANTEAFF. The CDR3 nucleotides are TGCAGTGCCATAACAGCGAACACTGAAGCTTTCTTT. The chain recombines TRBV20-1 with TRBJ1-1; no definite D call. CDR3 length: 12 residues. Germline CDR1 is DFQATT and CDR2 is SNEGSKA (reference sequence). Trimming took off 6 bases at V and 1 base at J, with 9 bases between the two ends.

The genes are TRBV20-1 and TRBJ2-4; no clear D. Germline lookup yields CDR1 DFQATT and CDR2 SNEGSKA (reference sequence). The CDR3 consists of 13 residues. The germline V and J ends were trimmed by 3 bases and 5 bases, with 11 bases remaining between them. CDR3: CSASMGTQNIQYF. The CDR3 DNA is TGCAGTGCTAGTATGGGAACACAAAACATTCAGTACTTC.

This clonotype was recorded at least ten times. V is TRBV12-3 or TRBV12-4 and J is TRBJ1-5, with D perhaps TRBD1 (5 bases). The CDR3 totals 13 residues. The V end was cut by 5 bases, the J end by 5 bases, with 10 bases between. In DNA, the CDR3 is TGTGCCAGCAGTCTTTGGGGGTATCAGCCCCAGCATTTT. This translates into CASSLWGYQPQHF.

This clonotype was observed at least ten times. The genes are TRBV3-1 and TRBJ2-1; no clear D. The V end was cut by 0 bases, the J end by 4 bases, with 13 bases between. Germline values: CDR1 LGHDT, CDR2 YNNKEL (reference sequence). The CDR3 spans 16 residues. CDR3 nucleotide sequence: TGTGCCAGCAGCCAAGATCTTGATCCCGTATACAATGAGCAGTTCTTC. This encodes CASSQDLDPVYNEQFF.

This clonotype was observed a few times. The J gene is TRBJ2-2, the V gene TRBV28, with 7 bases identical to TRBD2. Germline trimming cut 5 bases from V and 0 bases from J; bases unmatched to any gene: 9. The CDR3 loop spans 17 amino acids. The V gene's germline CDR1 is MDHEN and CDR2 SYDVKM. CDR3 nucleotides: TGTGCCAGCAGTATCCTGGGGGGGATCGCGAACACCGGGGAGCTGTTTTTT. Translating gives CASSILGGIANTGELFF.

This clonotype has ten or more counts. The V and J genes are TRBV12-3 or TRBV12-4 and TRBJ2-5; no clear D gene. The CDR3 is 12 residues long. V was pared by 6 bases and J by 1 base, with 6 bases between. For the CDR3, the DNA is TGTGCCAGCAGGGGCTCCCAAGAGACCCAGTACTTC. This gives the protein CASRGSQETQYF.

This sequence joins TRBV10-3 and TRBJ2-3, with 10 bases that match TRBD2. Germline V gives CDR1 ENHRY, CDR2 SYGVKD. With 6 bases clipped from V and 1 base from J, the junction kept 4 bases outside the gene matches. The CDR3 spans 15 residues. The CDR3 coding sequence is TGTGCCATCAGCGCGCTAGCGGGGGGCACAGATACGCAGTATTTT. The encoded protein is CAISALAGGTDTQYF.

Only a few counts were recorded for this clonotype. The chain carries TRBV28 and TRBJ1-5; D may be TRBD1 (5 bases). Trimming stripped 6 bases from V and 0 bases from J, with 12 bases between. Per germline, CDR1 MDHEN and CDR2 SYDVKM. The CDR3 consists of 15 residues. The CDR3 nucleotides are TGTGCCAGCAGCCCCCGGGGGTTTAGCAATCAGCCCCAGCATTTT. Its translation is CASSPRGFSNQPQHF.